This entry lists 21 T cell receptor beta chains sequenced from one sample in a study of T cell repertoires in cytomegalovirus infection. TCRdb ran MiXCR on the reads and lists one entry per CDR3 protein. The sample shows some 440,000 distinct CDR3 sequences, 31% of them seen only once. Material: PBMCs. These receptors all come from a human donor in good health (CMV status not recorded). Some clones in this sample may be carry-over from other donors' samples.

The chain has TRBV5-6 and TRBJ1-1; D remains ambiguous. Germline CDR1 is SGHDT and CDR2 is YYEEEE. V gave up 4 bases and J gave up 3 bases, with 13 bases separating them. The CDR3 consists of 14 residues. Here the CDR3 reads CASSPGLQDTEAFF. The DNA for the CDR3 is TGTGCCAGCAGCCCGGGCCTCCAAGACACTGAAGCTTTCTTT.

Many counts were recorded for this clonotype. V usage is TRBV7-2 and J usage is TRBJ1-2; 9 bases align to TRBD1. V was clipped by 5 bases and J by 2 bases; unmatched bases: 3. The germline CDR1 and CDR2 sequences are SGHTA and FQGNSA. The CDR3 is made up of 14 amino acids. The CDR3 DNA reads TGTGCCAGCAGCCCACAGGGGGCCAACTATGGCTACACCTTC. Its protein product is CASSPQGANYGYTF.

This clonotype was detected many times. The V call is TRBV7-6, the J call TRBJ1-1, with D tentatively TRBD1 (6 bases). The CDR3 runs to 13 residues. CDR1 SGHVS and CDR2 FNYEAQ come from the germline V gene. V was shortened by 5 bases and J by 2 bases, with 9 bases between the two germline ends. This CDR3 reads CASSPTGNTEAFF. CDR3 coding DNA: TGTGCCAGCAGCCCGACAGGTAACACTGAAGCTTTCTTT.

Remarks on this clonotype: Being one base from a much bigger clone, this may be a read error. This chain connects TRBV7-6 to TRBJ1-1; 7 bases fit TRBD1. This CDR3 region has 14 residues. The V gene end was trimmed by 5 bases and the J gene end by 5 bases; junction bases not matched to a gene: 8. Germline V gene lookup returns CDR1 SGHVS and CDR2 FNYEAQ. The chain's CDR3 is CASSRGQVGTEAFF. DNA for the CDR3: TGTGCCAGCAGCCGCGGACAGGTGGGTACTGAAGCTTTCTTT.

Concerning this clonotype: The missing conserved phenylalanine or tryptophan at the end of this CDR3 makes a read error likely. The rearrangement uses TRBV19 and TRBJ2-1; no clear D. In germline, CDR1 is LNHDA, CDR2 SQIVND (reference sequence). Trimming left V 5 bases short and J 0 bases short, with 11 bases between. The CDR3 covers 15 residues. CDR3 sequence reads: CASSPDRSSYNEQFL. For the CDR3, the DNA is TGTGCCAGTAGTCCAGACCGGAGCTCCTACAATGAGCAGTTCTTA.

In DNA, the CDR3 is TGTGCCAGCAGTCGACGGCAACCTAACTATGGCTACACCTTC. Protein: CASSRRQPNYGYTF. The chain carries TRBV28 and TRBJ1-2; D is unresolved. The CDR3 consists of 14 residues. Trimming took off 5 bases at V and 0 bases at J, with 10 bases between the two ends. The germline gives CDR1 MDHEN, CDR2 SYDVKM.

This clonotype was detected a few times. V is TRBV7-3 and J is TRBJ2-1; 14 bases agree with TRBD2. The ends lost 8 bases at V and 9 bases at J; junction bases unmatched: 3. The CDR3 sequence is 13 residues long. CDR1 is SGHTA, CDR2 FQGTGA, per germline. CDR3: CASRLAGGTEQFF. DNA of the CDR3: TGTGCCAGCCGACTAGCGGGGGGGACTGAGCAGTTCTTC.

The chain recombines TRBV7-2 with TRBJ1-5; the D gene is possibly TRBD1 (6 bases). This CDR3 is 15 amino acids long. Germline V CDR1 and CDR2: SGHTA, FQGNSA. Trimming pared 1 base from V and 4 bases from J, leaving 11 bases between. The CDR3 coding sequence is TGTGCCAGCAGCTTAGGAACAGGGTTAAATCAGCCCCAGCATTTT. Translation: CASSLGTGLNQPQHF.

This clonotype has more than one count but fewer than ten. The chain has TRBV7-8 and TRBJ1-2; maybe TRBD1 (5 bases). Germline V lookup: CDR1 SGHVS, CDR2 FQNEAQ. The CDR3 is 13 amino acids. CDR3 region: CASAMNGGLGYTF. The DNA of the CDR3 is TGTGCTAGCGCTATGAACGGGGGACTTGGCTACACCTTC.

CDR3 sequence reads: CASSVPGMGSGANVLTF. The CDR3, as DNA: TGTGCCAGCAGTGTCCCTGGGATGGGTTCTGGGGCCAACGTCCTGACTTTC. The chain has TRBV25-1 and TRBJ2-6; no clear D. Trimming removed 4 bases at V and 1 base at J, with 14 bases between. CDR1 is MGHDK, CDR2 SYGVNS, per germline. CDR3 size: 17 residues.

V usage is TRBV6-1 and J usage is TRBJ1-6, with no clear D. Germline CDR1 is MNHNS and CDR2 is SASEGT. CDR3 length: 12 residues. The ends were cut back, 11 bases at V and 6 bases at J, with 11 bases in the middle. The CDR3 here is CAGARGNSPLHF. In DNA, the CDR3 is TGTGCCGGCGCCAGAGGTAATTCACCCCTCCACTTT.

This clonotype appeared a few times. The chain has TRBV19 and TRBJ2-7; 8 nucleotides agree with TRBD1. V was pared by 10 bases and J by 3 bases, with 17 bases of the junction left unmatched. The CDR3 loop spans 16 amino acids. CDR1 is LNHDA, CDR2 SQIVND, per germline (reference sequence). The CDR3 loop reads CATSSPGQGRDYEQYF. CDR3 in DNA: TGTGCCACCTCGTCTCCCGGACAGGGCAGAGACTACGAGCAGTACTTC.

The V call is TRBV10-3, the J call TRBJ2-3; 11 positions agree with TRBD2. Trimming removed 2 bases from V and 8 bases from J; junction bases left unmatched: 6. Germline V CDR1 and CDR2: ENHRY, SYGVKD. This CDR3 contains 15 residues. This chain's CDR3 is CAISEPGLAVPTQYF. In DNA form, the CDR3 reads TGTGCCATCAGTGAGCCGGGACTAGCGGTTCCTACGCAGTATTTT.

This clonotype turned up a few times. V usage is TRBV7-2 and J usage is TRBJ2-1; no definite D call. The V end was cut by 1 base, the J end by 8 bases, with 9 bases between. The V gene's germline CDR1 is SGHTA and CDR2 FQGNSA. CDR3 length: 13 residues. CDR3 coding DNA: TGTGCCAGCAGCTTAGGTGGGCGATATGAGCAGTTCTTC. Amino acids: CASSLGGRYEQFF.

This clonotype was seen at least ten times. V and J are TRBV27 and TRBJ1-5, with a weak D call TRBD1 (5 bases). The CDR3 loop spans 16 amino acids. Trimming took 3 bases from V and 2 from J, leaving 14 bases between them. Germline loops: CDR1 MNHEY, CDR2 SMNVEV (reference sequence). The CDR3 coding sequence is TGTGCCAGCAGTTTTTGGGGGAATGATGGCAATCAGCCCCAGCATTTT. This codes for CASSFWGNDGNQPQHF.

The CDR3 sequence: CSARPFAGYNSPLHF. DNA for the CDR3: TGCAGTGCTAGACCCTTCGCGGGTTATAATTCACCCCTCCACTTT. The genes are TRBV20-1 and TRBJ1-6; D ambiguous. The CDR3 sequence is 15 residues long. In germline, CDR1 is DFQATT, CDR2 SNEGSKA (reference sequence). Trimming left V 2 bases short and J 4 bases short, with 12 bases between.

The V gene is TRBV7-4, the J gene TRBJ2-2; TRBD1 or TRBD2 may be the D gene (5 bases each). Germline CDR1 is SGHVT and CDR2 is SQSDAQ. The CDR3 is made up of 16 amino acids. V gave up 5 bases and J gave up 5 bases, with 18 bases separating them. CDR3 in amino acids: CASSPTGTYQTGELFF. For the CDR3, the DNA is TGTGCCAGCAGCCCAACCGGGACCTACCAAACCGGGGAGCTGTTTTTT.

This clonotype was recorded at least ten times. This chain connects TRBV7-2 to TRBJ2-7, with a weak D call TRBD1 (6 bases). CDR3 size: 15 residues. Germline V gene data show CDR1 as SGHTA and CDR2 as FQGNSA. V was trimmed by 0 bases and J by 3 bases, leaving 12 bases between them. The CDR3 region has the DNA TGTGCCAGCAGCTTAGCTTTTGGGGGCGTCTACGAGCAGTACTTC. Translating it yields CASSLAFGGVYEQYF.

This clonotype was counted a few times. The rearrangement uses TRBV7-9 and TRBJ1-5, with TRBD1 matching 10 bases. CDR3 length: 16 amino acids. Germline CDR1 and CDR2: SEHNR and FQNEAQ (reference sequence). V dropped 5 bases and J dropped 4; count of bases not matched to a gene: 8. This chain's CDR3 is CASSKGTGAINQPQHF. The CDR3 bases are TGTGCCAGCAGCAAAGGGACAGGGGCGATTAATCAGCCCCAGCATTTT.

The CDR3 spells CASSFEAGRDTGELFF. The CDR3 DNA sequence: TGTGCCAGCAGCTTCGAGGCGGGGCGGGACACCGGGGAGCTGTTTTTT. The chain couples TRBV11-2 to TRBJ2-2; possible D gene TRBD2, 6 bases. CDR1 SGHAT and CDR2 FQNNGV come from the germline V gene. Trimming removed 3 bases at V and 3 bases at J, with 14 bases between. The CDR3 runs 16 residues.

V usage is TRBV20-1 and J usage is TRBJ1-2; 7 bases match TRBD1. CDR1 and CDR2 from the germline V gene are DFQATT and SNEGSKA (reference sequence). The V segment lost 3 bases and the J segment 4 bases; nucleotides outside the gene matches: 5. The CDR3 is 13 residues long. CDR3 loop: CSASTRGAYGYTF. For the CDR3, the DNA is TGCAGTGCTAGCACCAGGGGGGCCTATGGCTACACCTTC.